Listed here are 27 T cell receptor beta chains from one sample, sequenced in a study of CD8+ T cells in alopecia areata. As the sequencing template, cDNA was produced by extracting RNA and reverse transcribing it. The method was immunoSEQ multiplex PCR; TCRdb's version includes in-frame clones alone and lacks a portion of them. Listed for the sample are about 9,000 clones, none seen a single time. Scientists pooled cutaneous lymph node cells and sorted them on CD4, CD8alpha, NKG2D, NKG2ACE and other markers. Specimen: CD8+ T cells sorted from a lymph node. The receptors come from a C3H/HeJ mouse with alopecia areata. For this mouse line, the MHC haplotype is H2-k.

This clone counts as medium-sized. These gene names are mouse names. The CDR3 end is not reached by the read, which stops 4 residues before it; the germline J gene fills it in. The chain recombines TRBV5 with TRBJ2-3, with 10 bases matching TRBD1. Germline CDR1 reads LGHNA; CDR2 reads YNLKQL (reference sequence). V was clipped by 1 base and J by 0 bases; unmatched bases: 4. This CDR3 comprises 17 residues. The sequenced CDR3 bases are TGTGCCAGCAGCCAAGGGACAGGGGGGATTAGTGCAGAA. This gives the protein CASSQGTGGISAE. The CDR3 reads in full as CASSQGTGGISAETLYF.

This clone was seen ten or more times. The germline and genes are mouse ones. The read gets to within 4 residues of the CDR3 end, and the germline J gene fills in the rest. J is TRBJ2-2 and V is TRBV19; TRBD2 matches 8 bases. V was pared by 2 bases and J by 5 bases, with 5 bases of the junction left unmatched. Germline loops: CDR1 FNHDT, CDR2 SITEND (reference sequence). The CDR3 runs 15 residues. Partial CDR3 DNA: TGTGCCAGCAGTATGGGGGGGGCGCGAACCGGG. Its protein is CASSMGGARTG. The whole CDR3 is CASSMGGARTGQLYF.

Many counts were recorded for this clone. Genes and germline are mouse. The read halts 4 residues ahead of the CDR3 end, with the missing end drawn from the germline J gene. The rearrangement joins TRBV14 to TRBJ2-5; D is unresolved. The V end was cut by 5 bases, the J end by 2 bases, with 9 bases between. Germline V gives CDR1 SGHDT, CDR2 FRDEAV. The CDR3 loop spans 13 amino acids. The chain's CDR3 is CASRHSLQDTQYF. CDR3 DNA, as far as it was read: TGTGCCAGCAGACACAGCCTCCAAGAC. Full variable domain (missing parts from reference TRBV14 and TRBJ2-5): EAGVTQSPRYAVLQEGQAVSFWCDPISGHDTLYWYQQPRDQGPQLLVYFRDEAVIDNSQLPSDRFSAVRPKGTNSTLKIQSAKQGDTATYLCASRHSLQDTQYFGPGTRLLVL.

This clone was observed many times. Gene names are mouse gene names. The sequence runs out 3 residues before the end of the CDR3; the remainder is reconstructed from the germline J gene. The chain has TRBV13-2 and TRBJ1-6, with 7 nucleotides matching TRBD1. TRBJ1-6 qualifies as an ORF whose function is uncertain. Losses at the gene ends were 5 bases for V and 4 bases for J; bases not matched to a gene: 6. CDR3 length equals 15 residues. CDR1 is NNHNN and CDR2 is SYGAGS in the germline V gene (reference sequence). The sequenced part of the CDR3 DNA is TGTGCCAGCGGGATGCGGGACAGATATAATTCGCCC. Its translation is CASGMRDRYNSP. The whole CDR3 sequence is CASGMRDRYNSPLYF.

This clone came up a few times. Mouse gene names and germline throughout. The CDR3 extends 4 residues past the end of the read, so its final part is completed from the germline J gene. The rearrangement uses TRBV4 and TRBJ2-5, with a possible D match to TRBD1 (5 bases). Germline V lookup: CDR1 LGHDT, CDR2 YNNKQL (reference sequence). The CDR3 runs to 11 residues. The sequenced CDR3 bases are TGTGCCTCGGGAGGGGAAGAC. The encoded protein is CASGGED. From start to end, the CDR3 is CASGGEDTQYF.

The sample holds many counts of this clone. Gene names refer to mouse genes. The read ends 4 residues early relative to the CDR3; the germline J gene fills the gap. This sequence joins TRBV31 and TRBJ2-4; 8 bases are a match to TRBD2. The CDR3 spans 14 residues. V trimming: 0 bases; J trimming: 1 base; junction bases outside the gene matches: 0. CDR1 is GKSSPN, CDR2 SITVG, per germline. The sequenced part of the CDR3 DNA is TGTGCCTGGAGTCTACTGGGGGGTCAAAAC. Translating gives CAWSLLGGQN. The CDR3, in full, reads CAWSLLGGQNTLYF. Based on the CDR3 plus reference TRBV31 and TRBJ2-4, the full variable domain is AQTIHQWPVAEIKAVGSPLSLGCTIKGKSSPNLYWYWQATGGTLQQLFYSITVGQVESVVQLNLSASRPKDDQFILSTEKLLLSHSGFYLCAWSLLGGQNTLYFGAGTRLSVL.

In its sample, this clone was seen many times. Germline and genes here are mouse. With the read ending 4 residues before the CDR3 end, the germline J gene is used to fill in that end. This chain connects TRBV17 to TRBJ1-2; D remains ambiguous. V lost 3 bases and J 3 bases, leaving 8 bases between the germline ends. The CDR3 loop spans 13 amino acids. Germline CDR1 MNHDT, CDR2 YYDKIL. CDR3 in amino acids: CASSSWGYSDYTF. Incomplete CDR3 DNA: TGTGCTAGCAGTAGTTGGGGATACTCC.

This clone was detected ten times or more. Mouse gene names apply. The read is 4 residues too short to cover the CDR3 end, so that end is filled in from the germline J gene. This sequence joins TRBV17 and TRBJ2-7; TRBD1 matches at 10 bases. Losses at the gene ends were 0 bases for V and 2 bases for J; bases not matched to a gene: 1. CDR3 size: 15 residues. Germline V lookup: CDR1 MNHDT, CDR2 YYDKIL. The CDR3 bases that were read are TGTGCTAGCAGTAGAGAGGGACAGGGGACCTAT. This sequence encodes CASSREGQGTY. The whole CDR3 sequence reads CASSREGQGTYEQYF.

This clone was counted many times. The gene names here belong to mouse. The read gets to within 4 residues of the CDR3 end, and the germline J gene fills in the rest. This chain uses TRBV3 with TRBJ2-5, with TRBD2 matching over 7 bases. The length of the CDR3 is 15 residues. CDR1 and CDR2 from the germline V gene are SNHLY and FYNGKV (reference sequence). V gave up 5 bases and J gave up 0 bases; unmatched junction bases: 5. The CDR3 bases that were read are TGTGCCAGCAGCGTCGACTGGGTTAACCAAGAC. It translates to CASSVDWVNQD. In full, the CDR3 reads CASSVDWVNQDTQYF.

This clone was observed at least ten times. The gene names given are mouse names. With the read ending 4 residues before the CDR3 end, the germline J gene is used to fill in that end. The chain employs TRBV12-1 and TRBJ1-2; tentative D call: TRBD1 (6 bases). Germline CDR1 and CDR2: SGHSN and HYEKVE. The CDR3 is made up of 15 amino acids. Trimming stripped 0 bases from V and 1 base from J, with 11 bases between. Incomplete CDR3 DNA: TGTGCCAGCTCTCTCGCGGGACATATAAACTCC. The encoded protein is CASSLAGHINS. The full CDR3 protein reads CASSLAGHINSDYTF.

This clone was seen ten or more times. All gene names here are mouse names. The read ends 4 residues before the CDR3 terminus; that terminus is restored from the germline J gene. Different DNA sequences within this sample yield the same CDR3. J is TRBJ2-2 and V is TRBV19; a possible D gene is TRBD2 (6 bases). Trimming stripped 5 bases from V and 3 bases from J, with 11 bases between. Germline CDR1 FNHDT, CDR2 SITEND (reference sequence). The CDR3 runs to 14 residues. The sequenced part of the CDR3 DNA is TGTGCCAGCAGCCCCCACTGGGACACCGGG. Encoded protein: CASSPHWDTG. The complete CDR3 protein is CASSPHWDTGQLYF. Based on the CDR3 plus reference TRBV19 and TRBJ2-2, the full variable domain is GGIITQTPKFLIGQEGQKLTLKCQQNFNHDTMYWYRQDSGKGLRLIYYSITENDLQKGDLSEGYDASREKKSSFSLTVTSAQKNEMAVFLCASSPHWDTGQLYFGEGSKLTVL.

In its sample, this clone was seen many times. Gene names refer to mouse genes. The CDR3 extends 3 residues past the end of the read, so its final part is completed from the germline J gene. This chain joins TRBV31 and TRBJ1-6, with TRBD1 identical over 7 bases. TRBJ1-6 is an ORF, with its function uncertain. The CDR3 is 15 residues long. J was trimmed by 7 bases and V by 1 base; bases with no gene match: 7. The germline V gene encodes CDR1 GKSSPN and CDR2 SITVG. The CDR3 DNA, read in part, is TGTGCCTGGAGTCCGCTGGGACAGCGAAATTCGCCC. Translated, it gives CAWSPLGQRNSP. The whole CDR3 sequence is CAWSPLGQRNSPLYF.

This clone was picked up many times. Mouse germline and gene names are used. The read stops 4 residues short of the end of the CDR3; the missing end is completed from the germline J gene. The gene calls are TRBV29 and TRBJ2-4; no clear D gene. The CDR3 consists of 12 residues. Germline V gene lookup returns CDR1 MSHET and CDR2 SYDVDS. V was pared by 6 bases and J by 0 bases, with 4 bases between. The CDR3 loop reads CASRHSQNTLYF. The CDR3 DNA, read in part, is TGTGCTAGCAGACATAGTCAAAAC.

Of note for this clone: Gene names are the mouse ones. The read is 3 residues too short to cover the CDR3 end, so that end is filled in from the germline J gene. This sequence joins TRBV13-1 and TRBJ1-6, with 10 bases aligning to TRBD1. TRBJ1-6 is marked as an open reading frame, function uncertain. The length of the CDR3 is 17 residues. CDR1 and CDR2 from the germline V gene are NSHNY and SYGAGN. Trimming removed 2 bases from V and 2 bases from J; junction bases left unmatched: 4. CDR3 amino acids: CASSDGQGGPYNSPLYF. Incomplete CDR3 DNA: TGTGCCAGCAGTGACGGACAGGGGGGTCCCTATAATTCGCCC.

Within the sample, this clone is medium-sized. Here the gene names and germline are mouse. Read sequence stops 4 residues before the CDR3 end, and the germline J gene provides the missing end. V usage is TRBV29 and J usage is TRBJ2-2, with D hard to call. The V gene lost 5 bases and the J gene lost 0 bases, with 7 bases spanning the gap. Germline CDR1 reads MSHET; CDR2 reads SYDVDS. This CDR3 is 14 amino acids long. The sequenced part of the CDR3 DNA is TGTGCTAGCAGTCAGACAACAAACACCGGG. Translated, it gives CASSQTTNTG. The CDR3, in full, reads CASSQTTNTGQLYF.

By proportion, this clone is medium-sized. Genes and germline come from the mouse. The read ends 4 residues shy of where the CDR3 ends; the end is completed using the germline J gene. The V and J genes are TRBV17 and TRBJ2-7; a possible D gene is TRBD2 (5 bases). The germline gives CDR1 MNHDT, CDR2 YYDKIL. There are 11 residues in the CDR3. The covered CDR3 bases are TGTGCTAGCAGTGCCTGGGAT. It specifies CASSAWD. In full, the CDR3 reads CASSAWDEQYF.

This clone is medium-sized within its sample. The genes and germline here are from mouse. The CDR3 end lies 4 residues beyond the end of the read and is filled in from the germline J gene. J is TRBJ2-1 and V is TRBV16; 8 nucleotides line up with TRBD1. Germline-derived CDR1 and CDR2 are SGHSA and FRNQAP. CDR3 length: 12 residues. The CDR3 spells CASRPGGAEQFF. The sequenced CDR3 bases are TGTGCAAGCAGACCAGGGGGCGCT.

This clone came up a few times. Genes and germline are mouse. The CDR3 is cut off 4 residues early in the read; its end comes from the germline J gene. This chain joins TRBV1 and TRBJ2-4; 8 bases align to TRBD2. The ends lost 0 bases at V and 0 bases at J; junction bases unmatched: 5. Germline V lookup: CDR1 NSQYPW, CDR2 LRSPGD (reference sequence). The CDR3 loop spans 17 amino acids. The DNA read from the CDR3 is TGCACCTGCAGTGCAGAAATGGGGGGGGTTAGTCAAAAC. Translated, it gives CTCSAEMGGVSQN. Given in full, the CDR3 is CTCSAEMGGVSQNTLYF. The full variable domain, with the rest looked up from reference TRBV1 and TRBJ2-4, is VTLLEQNPRWRLVPRGQAVNLRCILKNSQYPWMSWYQQDLQKQLQWLFTLRSPGDKEVKSLPGADYLATRVTDTELRLQVANMSQGRTLYCTCSAEMGGVSQNTLYFGAGTRLSVL.

Ten or more counts support this clone. Genes and germline are mouse. Sequencing ends 4 residues short of the CDR3 end; the germline J gene provides the rest. The chain uses TRBV13-3 and TRBJ2-7; 8 positions agree with TRBD2. The V and J ends lost 5 bases and 3 bases, in that order; junction bases with no gene match: 1. The CDR3 runs to 12 residues. From germline, CDR1 is NNHDY and CDR2 SYVADS. CDR3 residues: CASRDWVYEQYF. Partial CDR3 DNA: TGTGCCAGCAGGGACTGGGTCTAT.

This clone was counted ten times or more. Gene names follow the mouse nomenclature. Read sequence stops 4 residues before the CDR3 end, and the germline J gene provides the missing end. The gene calls are TRBV5 and TRBJ2-4; D may be TRBD1 (7 bases). There are 17 residues in the CDR3. V lost 0 bases to trimming and J lost 0 bases, with 13 bases between them. CDR1 is LGHNA and CDR2 is YNLKQL in the germline V gene (reference sequence). The DNA read from the CDR3 is TGTGCCAGCAGCCAAGATAGGGGGCTGTCTAGTCAAAAC. It encodes CASSQDRGLSSQN. The complete CDR3 sequence is CASSQDRGLSSQNTLYF.

This clone has a count of ten or more. Genes here carry mouse names. The CDR3 end is not reached by the read, which stops 4 residues before it; the germline J gene fills it in. The chain uses TRBV1 and TRBJ2-5; 10 nucleotides align to TRBD2. The CDR3 sequence is 15 residues long. CDR1 and CDR2 (germline): NSQYPW, LRSPGD (reference sequence). The CDR3 bases that were read are TGCACCTGCAGTCCCATCTGGGGGGGCGCGGAC. Its translation: CTCSPIWGGAD. The full CDR3 reads CTCSPIWGGADTQYF. Using reference TRBV1 and TRBJ2-5 for the parts outside the CDR3, the full variable domain is VTLLEQNPRWRLVPRGQAVNLRCILKNSQYPWMSWYQQDLQKQLQWLFTLRSPGDKEVKSLPGADYLATRVTDTELRLQVANMSQGRTLYCTCSPIWGGADTQYFGPGTRLLVL.

There are many counts of this clone. The germline and genes are mouse ones. The observed sequence ends 4 residues before the CDR3 terminus, with the missing tail filled in from the germline J gene. The chain employs TRBV13-2 and TRBJ2-1; the match to TRBD1 covers 7 bases. Germline loops: CDR1 NNHNN, CDR2 SYGAGS (reference sequence). After removal of 2 bases from V and 0 bases from J, the junction contained 2 bases not matched to a gene. The CDR3 length is 15 residues. The CDR3 sequence is CASGEDRLNYAEQFF. The covered CDR3 bases are TGTGCCAGCGGTGAGGACAGGCTTAACTATGCT.

Concerning this clone itself: Mouse gene names and germline throughout. The read halts 4 residues ahead of the CDR3 end, with the missing end drawn from the germline J gene. The chain combines TRBV13-1 with TRBJ2-5; 9 bases line up with TRBD1. V gave up 0 bases and J gave up 2 bases; unmatched junction bases: 7. The CDR3 contains 17 residues. CDR1 is NSHNY, CDR2 SYGAGN, per germline. CDR3 residues: CASSDATGGRGQDTQYF. The covered CDR3 bases are TGTGCCAGCAGTGATGCCACAGGGGGCAGAGGCCAAGAC.

This clone was found many times. Any gene name here is a mouse gene name. CDR3 amino acids: CASSISRQGDEQYF. CDR3 DNA, as far as it was read: TGTGCCAGCAGTATATCCCGACAGGGGGAT. The chain has TRBV19 and TRBJ2-7, with 9 nucleotides matching TRBD1. The read stops 4 residues short of the end of the CDR3; the missing end is completed from the germline J gene. Per germline, CDR1 FNHDT and CDR2 SITEND (reference sequence). The CDR3 totals 14 residues.

This clone was recorded at least ten times. Mouse germline and gene names are used. The DNA ends 4 residues before the CDR3 does, and the rest of the CDR3 is filled in from the germline J gene. J is TRBJ2-2 and V is TRBV13-2, with TRBD2 identical over 7 bases. CDR1 and CDR2 from the germline V gene are NNHNN and SYGAGS (reference sequence). This CDR3 region has 16 residues. The trim removed 0 bases at V and 1 base at J, leaving 3 bases unmatched. The CDR3 is CASGDAGGLNTGQLYF. The sequenced part of the CDR3 DNA is TGTGCCAGCGGTGATGCGGGGGGGTTAAACACCGGG.

A word on this clone: Any gene name here is a mouse gene name. The DNA read from the CDR3 is TGTGCCAGCGGTGATGCACGGACAGGGTCGGAC. This translates into CASGDARTGSD. The CDR3 reads in full as CASGDARTGSDTQYF. The rearrangement uses TRBV13-2 and TRBJ2-5; 8 bases map to TRBD1. The read ends 4 residues shy of where the CDR3 ends; the end is completed using the germline J gene. The CDR3 sequence is 15 residues long. Germline V CDR1 and CDR2: NNHNN, SYGAGS (reference sequence).

The table lists this clone with many counts. Gene names are mouse gene names. Sequencing ends 4 residues short of the CDR3 end; the germline J gene provides the rest. The rearrangement links TRBV19 to TRBJ2-1; a possible D gene is TRBD1 (6 bases). Looked up from germline, CDR1 is FNHDT and CDR2 is SITEND (reference sequence). This CDR3 region has 13 residues. V was pared by 4 bases and J by 3 bases, with 8 bases between. The CDR3 reads CASSRDTYAEQFF. CDR3 bases read: TGTGCCAGCAGTCGGGACACCTATGCT.